These 15 T cell receptor beta chains were all obtained from the same sample, sequenced in a study of somatic reversion in DOCK8 deficiency (dated by TCRdb to 2020 to 2021). Receptor libraries were prepared by multiplex PCR. The instrument given in TCRdb is Illumina MiSeq. TRB libraries were made by one-step amplicon PCR using EuroClonality-NGS primers on 100 ng genomic DNA. TCRdb reanalyzed the raw reads on its own, using fastp at Q25 for trimming and MiXCR for clone calling, and kept in-frame beta chains. Every entry covers one CDR3 protein and lists the most common genes and DNA from its rows. This sample lists 400 to 550 distinct CDR3 sequences; about a quarter were detected once. The ten top clones hold 65% to 80% of the sample. The specimen was blood. The sample's cell subset or site label is to be understood as: DOCK8-deficient patient with somatic reversion. The receptors originated from a human donor with DOCK8 deficiency.

The chain is built from TRBV12-3 or TRBV12-4 and TRBJ1-2, with D possibly TRBD1 on 5 matching bases. The CDR3 spans 15 residues. V lost 2 bases and J 0 bases, leaving 10 bases between the germline ends. The CDR3 sequence: CASSLKGRANYGYTF. For the CDR3, the DNA is TGTGCCAGCAGTTTAAAGGGGAGAGCTAACTATGGCTACACCTTC.

This chain links TRBV7-9 with TRBJ1-2; no reliable D call. V was clipped by 5 bases and J by 5 bases, with 12 bases between them. This CDR3 has 13 amino acids. Germline V gene lookup returns CDR1 SEHNR and CDR2 FQNEAQ (reference sequence). CDR3: CASSPEGGYGYTF. CDR3 coding DNA: TGTGCCAGCAGCCCAGAGGGTGGGTATGGCTACACCTTC.

Points on this clonotype: With a far larger clone one base away, a read error is the likely cause. The chain employs TRBV11-2 and TRBJ1-6, with 7 bases lining up with TRBD1. The J call may be faulty, since TRBJ1-1 better matches the DNA end. The length of the CDR3 is 15 residues. Per the germline V gene, CDR1 is SGHAT and CDR2 is FQNNGV. CDR3 in amino acids: CASSSTGTVNIEAFF. The CDR3 DNA reads as TGTGCCAGCAGCTCAACCGGGACAGTGAACATTGAAGCTTTCTTT.

Within the sample, this clonotype is large (0.1 to 1%). This rearrangement joins TRBV10-1 to TRBJ1-4; the D gene is possibly TRBD1 (5 bases). The V gene lost 9 bases and the J gene lost 4 bases, with 18 bases spanning the gap. CDR1 and CDR2 from the germline V gene are WNHNN and SYGVQD (reference sequence). This CDR3 region has 15 residues. Here the CDR3 DNA reads TGCGCCAGTCCCGGCAGGGCAGGCGGTAATGAAAAACTGTTTTTT. Protein sequence: CASPGRAGGNEKLFF.

In its sample, this clonotype ranks as medium-sized (0.01 to 0.1%). The chain joins TRBV10-3 to TRBJ2-7; D unclear. This CDR3 is built from 11 residues. Trimming took off 6 bases at V and 2 bases at J, with 5 bases between the two ends. CDR1 and CDR2 from the germline V gene are ENHRY and SYGVKD. CDR3 nucleotide sequence: TGTGCCATCAGGGGTACCTACGAGCAGTACTTC. This codes for CAIRGTYEQYF.

About this clonotype itself: Lacking the conserved final phenylalanine or tryptophan, this CDR3 likely reflects a read error. The V gene is TRBV28, the J gene TRBJ2-7; D tentatively reads TRBD1 or TRBD2 (5 bases each). The CDR3 loop spans 15 amino acids. V lost 11 bases and J lost 2, with 22 bases in between. The germline V gene has CDR1 MDHEN and CDR2 SYDVKM. CDR3 region: CAGTFAWDVAYEQYL. The CDR3 DNA reads as TGTGCCGGCACCTTCGCCTGGGACGTTGCCTACGAGCAGTACCTC.

This clonotype ranks as hyperexpanded (1% or more). V usage is TRBV20-1 and J usage is TRBJ1-1, with 10 bases fitting TRBD1. The CDR3 loop spans 12 amino acids. Germline CDR1 and CDR2: DFQATT and SNEGSKA (reference sequence). V lost 6 bases, J lost 6 bases, and 4 bases stayed unmatched. Here the CDR3 reads CSARQGAPEAFF. CDR3 bases: TGCAGTGCCCGACAGGGGGCCCCTGAAGCTTTCTTT.

V is TRBV12-5 and J is TRBJ1-5, with a tentative D call TRBD1 (5 bases). Germline V gives CDR1 LGHNT, CDR2 FRNRAP. The CDR3 runs to 15 residues. The V gene lost 2 bases and the J gene lost 2 bases, with 10 bases spanning the gap. DNA of the CDR3: TGTGCTAGTGGTTTGCGGGGGGGGGGCAATCAGCCCCAGCATTTT. It encodes CASGLRGGGNQPQHF.

This clonotype is labeled as large. A single base separates this from a much larger clone, so it may be a read error. This chain links TRBV20-1 with TRBJ1-1; the D is unclear. V lost 5 bases and J 6 bases, leaving 10 bases between the germline ends. Germline assignment: CDR1 DFQATT and CDR2 SNEGSKA (reference sequence). The CDR3 spans 11 residues. The CDR3 loop reads CSAVPGAEAFF. In nucleotides, the CDR3 is TGCAGTGCTGTTCCGGGCGCTGAAGCTTTCTTT.

A word on this clonotype: This may arise from a read error, as a much more abundant clone is one base away. The chain couples TRBV27 to TRBJ1-2; D is uncertain. The ends were cut back, 6 bases at V and 6 bases at J, with 11 bases in the middle. The CDR3 loop spans 12 amino acids. In germline, CDR1 is MNHEY, CDR2 SMNVEV (reference sequence). CDR3 amino acids: CASSSGLHGYTF. The CDR3 DNA is TGTGCCAGCAGCAGCGGGCTCCATGGCTACACCTTC.

Ten or more counts support this clonotype. The chain couples TRBV19 to TRBJ1-2, with 9 bases fitting TRBD1. The CDR3 totals 16 residues. Germline CDR1 LNHDA, CDR2 SQIVND (reference sequence). With 7 bases clipped from V and 9 bases from J, the junction kept 18 bases outside the gene matches. The CDR3 region has the DNA TGTGCCAGTACCCCTGGACAGGGGAGCGTCCGGGAGAGCTACACCTTC. Its protein is CASTPGQGSVRESYTF.

Judged by abundance, this clonotype is medium-sized (0.01 to 0.1%). V and J are TRBV7-9 and TRBJ1-4; 10 bases fit TRBD1. With 5 bases clipped from V and 8 bases from J, the junction kept 5 bases outside the gene matches. Germline lookup yields CDR1 SEHNR and CDR2 FQNEAQ (reference sequence). This CDR3 region has 14 residues. The CDR3 bases are TGTGCCAGCAGCATGACAGGGGGCAGGGAAAAACTGTTTTTT. This gives the protein CASSMTGGREKLFF.

This clonotype was seen once. The chain employs TRBV3-1 and TRBJ1-3; no firm D call. The CDR3 has 13 residues. Germline values: CDR1 LGHDT, CDR2 YNNKEL (reference sequence). The germline V and J ends were trimmed by 1 base and 3 bases, with 4 bases remaining between them. The CDR3 region is CASSQASGNTIYF. Here the CDR3 DNA reads TGTGCCAGCAGCCAAGCTAGTGGAAACACCATATATTTT.

This clonotype ranks as large (0.1 to 1%). The rearrangement uses TRBV10-1 and TRBJ1-5; TRBD1 agrees at 9 bases. CDR1 is WNHNN and CDR2 is SYGVQD in the germline V gene (reference sequence). The CDR3 runs 17 residues. V gave up 11 bases and J gave up 0 bases; unmatched junction bases: 14. The CDR3 DNA reads as TGCGCCCACCAACCGGGACAGGGACTTTATAGCAATCAGCCCCAGCATTTT. It yields the protein CAHQPGQGLYSNQPQHF.

In the case of this clonotype: A read error is possible here, since a much larger clone lies one base away. The rearrangement joins TRBV7-9 to TRBJ1-1; D gene ambiguous. There are 15 residues in the CDR3. Germline V gives CDR1 SEHNR, CDR2 FQNEAQ (reference sequence). Here the CDR3 DNA reads TGTGTCAGCAGCTTTCACGGAGGTCCGAGCACTGAAGCTTTCTTT. Protein product: CVSSFHGGPSTEAFF. The whole variable domain, filled in from reference TRBV7-9 and TRBJ1-1, reads DTGVSQNPRHKITKRGQNVTFRCDPISEHNRLYWYRQTLGQGPEFLTYFQNEAQLEKSRLLSDRFSAERPKGSFSTLEIQRTEQGDSAMYLCVSSFHGGPSTEAFFGQGTRLTVV.